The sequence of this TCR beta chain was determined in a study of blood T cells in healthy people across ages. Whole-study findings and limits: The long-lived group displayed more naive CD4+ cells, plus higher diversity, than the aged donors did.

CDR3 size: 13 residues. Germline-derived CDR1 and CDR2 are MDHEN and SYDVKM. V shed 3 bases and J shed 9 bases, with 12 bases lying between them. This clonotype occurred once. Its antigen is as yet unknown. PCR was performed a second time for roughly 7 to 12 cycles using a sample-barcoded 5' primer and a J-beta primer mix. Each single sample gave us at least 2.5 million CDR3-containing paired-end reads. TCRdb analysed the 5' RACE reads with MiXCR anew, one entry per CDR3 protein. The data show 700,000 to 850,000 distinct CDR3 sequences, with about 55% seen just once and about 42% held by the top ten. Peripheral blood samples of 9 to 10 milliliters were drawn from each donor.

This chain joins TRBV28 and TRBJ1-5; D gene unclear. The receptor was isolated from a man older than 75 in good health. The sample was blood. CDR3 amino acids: CASSLEGRSPQHF. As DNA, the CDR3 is TGTGCCAGCAGTTTGGAGGGCAGGTCGCCCCAGCATTTT.